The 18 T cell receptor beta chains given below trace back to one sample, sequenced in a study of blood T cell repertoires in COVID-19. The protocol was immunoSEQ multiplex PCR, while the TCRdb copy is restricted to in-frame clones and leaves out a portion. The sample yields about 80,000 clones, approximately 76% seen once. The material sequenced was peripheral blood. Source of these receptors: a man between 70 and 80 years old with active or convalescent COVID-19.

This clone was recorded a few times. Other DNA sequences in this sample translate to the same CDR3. This CDR3 is CASSRTGVSQPQHF. The CDR3 DNA reads TGTGCCAGCAGCCGGACAGGGGTTAGTCAGCCCCAGCATTTT. The rearrangement links TRBV28 to TRBJ1-5, with 9 nucleotides matching TRBD1. CDR3 length: 14 residues. The trim removed 6 bases at V and 6 bases at J, leaving 6 bases unmatched. The germline V gene has CDR1 MDHEN and CDR2 SYDVKM.

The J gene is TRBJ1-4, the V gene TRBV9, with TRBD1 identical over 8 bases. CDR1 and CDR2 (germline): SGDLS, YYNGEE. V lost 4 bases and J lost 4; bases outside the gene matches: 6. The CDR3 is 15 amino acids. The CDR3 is CASSPGGAHNEKLFF. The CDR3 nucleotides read TGTGCCAGCAGCCCAGGGGGCGCCCATAATGAAAAACTGTTTTTT. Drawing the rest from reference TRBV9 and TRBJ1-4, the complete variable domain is DSGVTQTPKHLITATGQRVTLRCSPRSGDLSVYWYQQSLDQGLQFLIQYYNGEERAKGNILERFSAQQFPDLHSELNLSSLELGDSALYFCASSPGGAHNEKLFFGSGTQLSVL.

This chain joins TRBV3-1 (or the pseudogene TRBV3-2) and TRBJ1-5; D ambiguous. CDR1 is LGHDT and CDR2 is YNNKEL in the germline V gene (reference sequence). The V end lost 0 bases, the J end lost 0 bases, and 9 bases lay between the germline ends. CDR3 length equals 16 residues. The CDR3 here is CASSQDTPYSNQPQHF. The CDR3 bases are TGTGCCAGCAGCCAAGATACCCCCTATAGCAATCAGCCCCAGCATTTT.

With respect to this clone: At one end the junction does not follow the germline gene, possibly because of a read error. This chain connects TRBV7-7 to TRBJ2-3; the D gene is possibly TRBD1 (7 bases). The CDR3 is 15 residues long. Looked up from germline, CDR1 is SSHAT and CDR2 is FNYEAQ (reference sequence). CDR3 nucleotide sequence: TGTGCTAGCAGCTTATCTGCAGGGGGGTCAGATACGCAGTATTTT. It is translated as CASSLSAGGSDTQYF.

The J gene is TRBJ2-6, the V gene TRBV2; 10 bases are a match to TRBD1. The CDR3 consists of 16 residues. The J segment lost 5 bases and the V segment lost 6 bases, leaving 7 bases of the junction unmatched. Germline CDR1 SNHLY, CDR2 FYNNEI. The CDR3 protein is CASRGDRGGRANVLTF. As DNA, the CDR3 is TGTGCCAGCAGGGGGGACAGGGGAGGAAGGGCCAACGTCCTGACTTTC.

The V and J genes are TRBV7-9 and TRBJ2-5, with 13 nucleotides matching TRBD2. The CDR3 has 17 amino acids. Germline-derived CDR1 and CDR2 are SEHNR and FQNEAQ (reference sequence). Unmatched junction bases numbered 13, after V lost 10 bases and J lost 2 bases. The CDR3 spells CATMPTSGGAPQETQYF. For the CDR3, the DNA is TGTGCCACCATGCCTACTAGCGGGGGGGCTCCTCAAGAGACCCAGTACTTC.

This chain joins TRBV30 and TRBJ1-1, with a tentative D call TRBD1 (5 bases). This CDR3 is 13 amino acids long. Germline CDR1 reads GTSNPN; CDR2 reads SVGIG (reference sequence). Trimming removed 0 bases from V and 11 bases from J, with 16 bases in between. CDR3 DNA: TGTGCCTGGAGTGTGCAGGGTAGGGGTACCGCTTTCTTT. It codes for CAWSVQGRGTAFF.

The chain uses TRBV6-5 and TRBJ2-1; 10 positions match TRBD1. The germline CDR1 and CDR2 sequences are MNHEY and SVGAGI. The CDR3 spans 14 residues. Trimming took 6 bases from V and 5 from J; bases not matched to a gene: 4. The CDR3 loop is CASSRQGADNEQFF. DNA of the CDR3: TGTGCCAGCAGCCGACAGGGGGCGGACAATGAGCAGTTCTTC.

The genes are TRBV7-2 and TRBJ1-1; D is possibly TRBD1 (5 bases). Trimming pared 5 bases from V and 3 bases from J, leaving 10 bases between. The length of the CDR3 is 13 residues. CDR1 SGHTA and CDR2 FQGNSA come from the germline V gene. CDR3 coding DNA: TGTGCCAGCAGCAGACAGTTGGACACTGAAGCTTTCTTT. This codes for CASSRQLDTEAFF.

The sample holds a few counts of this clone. CDR3 sequence (DNA): TGTGCCAGCAGCGGGACAGGGGTCCCAAATACGCAGTATTTT. It codes for CASSGTGVPNTQYF. The J gene is TRBJ2-3, the V gene TRBV9, with TRBD1 matching over 9 bases. Germline V lookup: CDR1 SGDLS, CDR2 YYNGEE. Germline trimming cut 3 bases from V and 7 bases from J; bases unmatched to any gene: 6. The CDR3 is 14 amino acids.

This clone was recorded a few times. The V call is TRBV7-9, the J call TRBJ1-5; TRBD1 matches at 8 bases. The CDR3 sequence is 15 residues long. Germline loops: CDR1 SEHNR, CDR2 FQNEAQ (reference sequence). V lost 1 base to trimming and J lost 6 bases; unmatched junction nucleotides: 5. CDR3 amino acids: CASSLGTGNRQPQHF. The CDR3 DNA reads TGTGCCAGCAGCTTAGGGACAGGGAATCGTCAGCCCCAGCATTTT. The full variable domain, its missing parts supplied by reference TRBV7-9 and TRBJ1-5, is DTGVSQNPRHKITKRGQNVTFRCDPISEHNRLYWYRQTLGQGPEFLTYFQNEAQLEKSRLLSDRFSAERPKGSFSTLEIQRTEQGDSAMYLCASSLGTGNRQPQHFGDGTRLSIL.

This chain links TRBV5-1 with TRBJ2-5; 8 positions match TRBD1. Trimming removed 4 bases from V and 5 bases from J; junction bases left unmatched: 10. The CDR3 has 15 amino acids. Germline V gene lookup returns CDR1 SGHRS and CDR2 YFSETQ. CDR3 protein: CASSLNRGERETQYF. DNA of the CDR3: TGCGCCAGCAGCCTAAACAGGGGGGAAAGGGAGACCCAGTACTTC. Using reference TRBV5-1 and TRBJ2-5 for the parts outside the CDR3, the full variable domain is KAGVTQTPRYLIKTRGQQVTLSCSPISGHRSVSWYQQTPGQGLQFLFEYFSETQRNKGNFPGRFSGRQFSNSRSEMNVSTLELGDSALYLCASSLNRGERETQYFGPGTRLLVL.

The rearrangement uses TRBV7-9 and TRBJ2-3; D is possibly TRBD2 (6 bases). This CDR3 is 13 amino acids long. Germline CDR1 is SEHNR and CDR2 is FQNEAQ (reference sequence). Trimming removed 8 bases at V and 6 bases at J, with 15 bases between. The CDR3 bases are TGTGCCAGCGACCGTGGGACTTATGATACGCAGTATTTT. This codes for CASDRGTYDTQYF.

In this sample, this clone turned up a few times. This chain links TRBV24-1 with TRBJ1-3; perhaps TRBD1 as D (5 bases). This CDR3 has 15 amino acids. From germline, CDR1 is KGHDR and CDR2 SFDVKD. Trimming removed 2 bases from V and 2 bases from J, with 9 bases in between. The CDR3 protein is CATSDSRGAGNTIYF. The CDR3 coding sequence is TGTGCCACCAGTGATTCTCGGGGGGCTGGAAACACCATATATTTT.

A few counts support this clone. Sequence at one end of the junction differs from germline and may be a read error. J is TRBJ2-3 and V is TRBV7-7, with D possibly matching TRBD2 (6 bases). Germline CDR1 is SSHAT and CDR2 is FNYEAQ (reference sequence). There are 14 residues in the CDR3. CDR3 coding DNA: TGTGCTAGCAGCTTATCGGGGGTGGGAAATACGCAGTATTTT. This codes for CASSLSGVGNTQYF.

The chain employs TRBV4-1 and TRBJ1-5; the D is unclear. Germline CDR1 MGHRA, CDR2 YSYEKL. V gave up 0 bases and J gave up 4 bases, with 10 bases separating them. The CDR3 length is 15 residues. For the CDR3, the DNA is TGCGCCAGCAGCCAAGAAGGCAGGTGGAATCAGCCCCAGCATTTT. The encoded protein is CASSQEGRWNQPQHF.

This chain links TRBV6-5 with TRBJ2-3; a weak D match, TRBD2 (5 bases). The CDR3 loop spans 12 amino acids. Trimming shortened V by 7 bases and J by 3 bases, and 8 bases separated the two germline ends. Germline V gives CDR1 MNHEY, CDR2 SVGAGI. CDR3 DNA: TGTGCCAGCACAGAGGGAACAGATACGCAGTATTTT. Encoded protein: CASTEGTDTQYF.

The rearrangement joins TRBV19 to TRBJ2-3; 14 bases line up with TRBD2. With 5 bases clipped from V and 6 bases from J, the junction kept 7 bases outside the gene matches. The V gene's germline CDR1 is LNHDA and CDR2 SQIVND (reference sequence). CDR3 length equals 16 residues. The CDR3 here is CASSPGLAGGLDTQYF. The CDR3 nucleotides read TGTGCCAGTAGTCCCGGACTAGCGGGGGGTTTGGATACGCAGTATTTT.